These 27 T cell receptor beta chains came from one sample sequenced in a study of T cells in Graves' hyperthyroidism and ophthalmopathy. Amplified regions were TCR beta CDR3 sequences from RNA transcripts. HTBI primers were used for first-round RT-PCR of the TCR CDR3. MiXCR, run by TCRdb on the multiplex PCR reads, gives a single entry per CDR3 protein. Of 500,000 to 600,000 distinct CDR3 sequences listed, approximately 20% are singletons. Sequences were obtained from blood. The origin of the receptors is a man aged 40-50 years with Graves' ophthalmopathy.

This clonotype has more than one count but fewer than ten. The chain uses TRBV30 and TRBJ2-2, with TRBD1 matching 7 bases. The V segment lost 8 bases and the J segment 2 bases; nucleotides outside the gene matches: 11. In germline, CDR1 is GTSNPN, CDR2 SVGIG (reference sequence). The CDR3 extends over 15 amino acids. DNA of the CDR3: TGTGCCGGATCGGCCCGGGACAGAAACACCGGGGAGCTGTTTTTT. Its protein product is CAGSARDRNTGELFF.

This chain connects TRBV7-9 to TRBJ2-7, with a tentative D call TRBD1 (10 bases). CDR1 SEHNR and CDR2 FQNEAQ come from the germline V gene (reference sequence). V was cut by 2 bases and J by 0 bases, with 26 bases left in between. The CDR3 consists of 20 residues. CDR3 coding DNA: TGTGCCAGCAGCTTACCTCCCGGGACAGGGGCTAGCGGGAACTCCTACGAGCAGTACTTC. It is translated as CASSLPPGTGASGNSYEQYF.

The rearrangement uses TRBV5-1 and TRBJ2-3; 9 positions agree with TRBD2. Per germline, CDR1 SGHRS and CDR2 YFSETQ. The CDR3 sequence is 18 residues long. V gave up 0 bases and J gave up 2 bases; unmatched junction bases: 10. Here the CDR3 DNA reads TGCGCCAGCAGCTTGGCCGGGGGTAGCGGGGGTCTCACAGATACGCAGTATTTT. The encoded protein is CASSLAGGSGGLTDTQYF. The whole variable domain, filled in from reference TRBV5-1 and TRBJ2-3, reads KAGVTQTPRYLIKTRGQQVTLSCSPISGHRSVSWYQQTPGQGLQFLFEYFSETQRNKGNFPGRFSGRQFSNSRSEMNVSTLELGDSALYLCASSLAGGSGGLTDTQYFGPGTRLTVL.

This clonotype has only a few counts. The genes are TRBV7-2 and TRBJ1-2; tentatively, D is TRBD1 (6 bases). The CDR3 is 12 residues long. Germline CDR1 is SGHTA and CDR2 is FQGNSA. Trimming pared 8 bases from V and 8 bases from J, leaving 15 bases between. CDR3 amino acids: CASEQGFRGYTF. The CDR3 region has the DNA TGTGCCAGCGAACAGGGCTTTAGAGGCTACACCTTC.

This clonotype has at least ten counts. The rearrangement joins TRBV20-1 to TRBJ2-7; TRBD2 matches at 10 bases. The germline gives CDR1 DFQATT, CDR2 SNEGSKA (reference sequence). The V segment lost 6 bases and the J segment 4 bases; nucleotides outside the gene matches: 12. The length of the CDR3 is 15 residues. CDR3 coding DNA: TGCAGTGCGCCGGGTCGGAGCGGGAGGGTGTACGAGCAGTACTTC. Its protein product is CSAPGRSGRVYEQYF.

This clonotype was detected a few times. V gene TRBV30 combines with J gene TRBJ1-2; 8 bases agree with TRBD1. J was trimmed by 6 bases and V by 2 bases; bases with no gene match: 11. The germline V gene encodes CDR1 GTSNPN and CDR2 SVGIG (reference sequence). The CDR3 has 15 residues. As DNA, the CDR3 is TGTGCCTGGAGTAACCAGTTCGGGACAGGAAATGGCTACACCTTC. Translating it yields CAWSNQFGTGNGYTF.

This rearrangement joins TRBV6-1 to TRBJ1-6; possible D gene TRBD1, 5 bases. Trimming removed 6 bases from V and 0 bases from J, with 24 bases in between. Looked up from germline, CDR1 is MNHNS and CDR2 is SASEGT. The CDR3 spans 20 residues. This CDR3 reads CASRGTGISITSSYNSPLHF. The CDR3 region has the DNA TGTGCCAGCAGAGGGACCGGGATCTCCATAACTAGCTCCTATAATTCACCCCTCCACTTT.

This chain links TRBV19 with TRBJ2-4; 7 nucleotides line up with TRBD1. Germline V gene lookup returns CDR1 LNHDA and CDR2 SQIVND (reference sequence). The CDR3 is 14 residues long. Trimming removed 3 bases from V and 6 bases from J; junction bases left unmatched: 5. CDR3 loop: CASSILGDRNIQYF. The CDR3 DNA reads TGTGCCAGTAGTATCCTTGGGGACAGAAACATTCAGTACTTC. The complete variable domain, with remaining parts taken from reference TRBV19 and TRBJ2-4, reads DGGITQSPKYLFRKEGQNVTLSCEQNLNHDAMYWYRQDPGQGLRLIYYSQIVNDFQKGDIAEGYSVSREKKESFPLTVTSAQKNPTAFYLCASSILGDRNIQYFGAGTRLSVL.

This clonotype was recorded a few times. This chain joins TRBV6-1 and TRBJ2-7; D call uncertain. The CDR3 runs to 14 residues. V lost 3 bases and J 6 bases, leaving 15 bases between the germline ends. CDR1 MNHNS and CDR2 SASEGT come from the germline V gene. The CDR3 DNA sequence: TGTGCCAGCAGTGACGGCCTTTTCATGGCCGAGCAGTACTTC. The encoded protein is CASSDGLFMAEQYF.

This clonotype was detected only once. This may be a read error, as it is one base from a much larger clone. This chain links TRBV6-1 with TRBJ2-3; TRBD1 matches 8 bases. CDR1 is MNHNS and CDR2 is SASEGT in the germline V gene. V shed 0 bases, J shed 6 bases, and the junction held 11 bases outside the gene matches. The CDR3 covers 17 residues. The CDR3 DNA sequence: TGTGCCAGCAGTGAAGCTGGGTGGGACAGGTTTCTCGATACGCAGTATTTT. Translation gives CASSEAGWDRFLDTQYF.

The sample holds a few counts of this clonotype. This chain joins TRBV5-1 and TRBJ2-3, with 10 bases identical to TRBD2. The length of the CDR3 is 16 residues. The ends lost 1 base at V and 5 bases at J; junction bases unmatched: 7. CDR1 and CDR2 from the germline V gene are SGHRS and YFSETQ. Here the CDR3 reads CASSLMSSGGLDTQYF. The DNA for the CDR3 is TGCGCCAGCAGCTTGATGTCTAGCGGGGGCCTAGATACGCAGTATTTT.

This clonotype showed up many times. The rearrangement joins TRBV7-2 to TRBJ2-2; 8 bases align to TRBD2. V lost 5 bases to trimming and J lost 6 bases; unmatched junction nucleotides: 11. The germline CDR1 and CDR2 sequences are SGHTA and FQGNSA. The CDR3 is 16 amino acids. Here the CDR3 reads CASSGRSGGKAGELFF. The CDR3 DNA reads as TGTGCCAGCAGCGGACGCAGCGGGGGAAAGGCCGGGGAGCTGTTTTTT.

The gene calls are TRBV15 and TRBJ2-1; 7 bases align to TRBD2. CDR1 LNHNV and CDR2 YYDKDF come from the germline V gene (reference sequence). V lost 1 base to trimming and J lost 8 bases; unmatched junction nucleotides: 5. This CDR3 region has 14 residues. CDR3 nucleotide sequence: TGTGCCACCAGCAGAGGAGGGACTATCGATGAGCAGTTCTTC. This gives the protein CATSRGGTIDEQFF. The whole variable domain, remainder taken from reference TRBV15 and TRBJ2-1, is DAMVIQNPRYQVTQFGKPVTLSCSQTLNHNVMYWYQQKSSQAPKLLFHYYDKDFNNEADTPDNFQSRRPNTSFCFLDIRSPGLGDTAMYLCATSRGGTIDEQFFGPGTRLTVL.

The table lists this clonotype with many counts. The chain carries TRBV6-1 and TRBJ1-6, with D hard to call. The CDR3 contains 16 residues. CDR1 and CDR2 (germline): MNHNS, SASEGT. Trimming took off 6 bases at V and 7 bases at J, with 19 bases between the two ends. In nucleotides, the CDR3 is TGTGCCAGCAGCGCCACTATTTCCGTCCTAAATTCACCCCTCCACTTT. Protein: CASSATISVLNSPLHF.

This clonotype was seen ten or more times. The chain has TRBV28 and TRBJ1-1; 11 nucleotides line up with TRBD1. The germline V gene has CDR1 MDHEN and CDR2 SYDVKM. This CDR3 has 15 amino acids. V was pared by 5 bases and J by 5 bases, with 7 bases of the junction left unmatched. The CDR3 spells CASSLSDRGRTEAFF. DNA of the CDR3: TGTGCCAGCAGTCTCTCGGACAGGGGGCGTACTGAAGCTTTCTTT.

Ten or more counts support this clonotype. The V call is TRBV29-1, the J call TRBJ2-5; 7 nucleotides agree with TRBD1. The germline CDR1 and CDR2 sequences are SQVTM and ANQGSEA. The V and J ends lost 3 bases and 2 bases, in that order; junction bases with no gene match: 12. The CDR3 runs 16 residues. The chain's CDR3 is CSVDRGLRSVQETQYF. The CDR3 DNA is TGCAGCGTTGATAGGGGGCTTCGTTCGGTACAAGAGACCCAGTACTTC.

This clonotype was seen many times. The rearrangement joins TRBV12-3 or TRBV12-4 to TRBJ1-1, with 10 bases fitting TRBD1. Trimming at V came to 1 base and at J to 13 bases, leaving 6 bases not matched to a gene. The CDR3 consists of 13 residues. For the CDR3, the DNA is TGTGCCAGCAGTTTAGGCGAGGGGGACAGGGGTTTCTTT. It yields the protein CASSLGEGDRGFF.

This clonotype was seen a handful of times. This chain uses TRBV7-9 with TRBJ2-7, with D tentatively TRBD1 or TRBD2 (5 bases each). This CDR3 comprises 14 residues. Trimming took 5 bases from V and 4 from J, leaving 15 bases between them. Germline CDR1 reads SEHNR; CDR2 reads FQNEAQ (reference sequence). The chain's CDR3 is CASSNSGREYEQYF. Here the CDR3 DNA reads TGTGCCAGCAGCAACTCGGGCAGGGAGTACGAGCAGTACTTC.

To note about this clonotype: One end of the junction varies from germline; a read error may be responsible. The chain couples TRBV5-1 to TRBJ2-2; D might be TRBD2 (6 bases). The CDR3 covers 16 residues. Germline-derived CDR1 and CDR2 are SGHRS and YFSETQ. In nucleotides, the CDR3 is TGTGCCAGCAGCTTAGCGGACATTCCGAACACCGGGGAGCTGTTTTTT. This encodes CASSLADIPNTGELFF.

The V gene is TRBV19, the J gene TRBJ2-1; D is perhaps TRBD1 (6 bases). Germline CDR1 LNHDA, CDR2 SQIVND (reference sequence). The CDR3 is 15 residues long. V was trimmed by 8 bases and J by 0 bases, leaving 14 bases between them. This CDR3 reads CASEDRALSYNEQFF. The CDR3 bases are TGTGCCAGTGAGGACAGAGCCCTCTCCTACAATGAGCAGTTCTTC.

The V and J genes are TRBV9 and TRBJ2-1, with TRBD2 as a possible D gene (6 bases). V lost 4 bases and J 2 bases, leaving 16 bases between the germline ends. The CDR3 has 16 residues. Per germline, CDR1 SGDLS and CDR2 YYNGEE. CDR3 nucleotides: TGTGCCAGCAGCCCGCGTGGAGGGGCTACCTACAATGAGCAGTTCTTC. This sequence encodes CASSPRGGATYNEQFF.

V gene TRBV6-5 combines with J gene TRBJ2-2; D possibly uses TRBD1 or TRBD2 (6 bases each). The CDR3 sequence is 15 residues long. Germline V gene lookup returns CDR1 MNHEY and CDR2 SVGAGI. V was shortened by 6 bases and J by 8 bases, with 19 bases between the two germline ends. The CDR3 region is CASSLVQRGLGELFF. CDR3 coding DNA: TGTGCCAGCAGCTTAGTTCAACGGGGGCTTGGGGAGCTGTTTTTT.

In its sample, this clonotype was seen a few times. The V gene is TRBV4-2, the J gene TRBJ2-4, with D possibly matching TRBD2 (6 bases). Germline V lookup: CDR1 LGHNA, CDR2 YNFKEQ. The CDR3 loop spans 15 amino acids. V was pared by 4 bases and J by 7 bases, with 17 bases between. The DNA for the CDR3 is TGTGCCAGCAGCCGAGATACGACCGCGGGGAACATTCAGTACTTC. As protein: CASSRDTTAGNIQYF.

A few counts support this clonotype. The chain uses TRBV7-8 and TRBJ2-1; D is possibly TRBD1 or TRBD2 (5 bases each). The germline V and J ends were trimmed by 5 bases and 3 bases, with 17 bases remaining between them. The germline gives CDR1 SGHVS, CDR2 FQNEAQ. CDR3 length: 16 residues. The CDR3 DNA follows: TGTGCCAGCAGCCCTCGGGGCGCCAGGGACTACAATGAGCAGTTCTTC. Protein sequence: CASSPRGARDYNEQFF.

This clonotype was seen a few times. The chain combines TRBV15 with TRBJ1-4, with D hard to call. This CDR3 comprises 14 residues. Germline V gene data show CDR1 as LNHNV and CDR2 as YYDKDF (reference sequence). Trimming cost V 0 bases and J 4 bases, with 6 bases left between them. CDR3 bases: TGTGCCACCAGCAGAGATAAGGGTAATGAAAAACTGTTTTTT. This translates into CATSRDKGNEKLFF. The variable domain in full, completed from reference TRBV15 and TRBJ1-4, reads DAMVIQNPRYQVTQFGKPVTLSCSQTLNHNVMYWYQQKSSQAPKLLFHYYDKDFNNEADTPDNFQSRRPNTSFCFLDIRSPGLGDTAMYLCATSRDKGNEKLFFGSGTQLSVL.

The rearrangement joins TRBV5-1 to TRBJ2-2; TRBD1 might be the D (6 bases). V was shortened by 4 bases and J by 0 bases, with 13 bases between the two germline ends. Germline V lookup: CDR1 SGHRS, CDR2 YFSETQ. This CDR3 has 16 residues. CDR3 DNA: TGCGCCAGCAGCAGGGACGGACAGCCGAACACCGGGGAGCTGTTTTTT. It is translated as CASSRDGQPNTGELFF.

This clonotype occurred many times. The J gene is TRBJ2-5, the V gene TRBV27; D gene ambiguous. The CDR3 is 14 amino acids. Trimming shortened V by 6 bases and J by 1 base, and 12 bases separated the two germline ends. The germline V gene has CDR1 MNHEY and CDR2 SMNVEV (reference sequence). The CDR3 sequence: CASRPHGSQETQYF. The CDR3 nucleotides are TGTGCCAGCAGGCCACACGGTAGCCAAGAGACCCAGTACTTC.